The T cell receptor beta chain described here comes from a study of blood T cell repertoires in COVID-19. Study in general: Samples of COVID-19 (acute and convalescent) were obtained from the United States, Italy and Spain. T cells, B-cell-depleted T cells, or PBMCs provided the cDNA or gDNA that served as material.

With V trimmed by 1 base and J by 2 bases, 6 bases remained unmatched. Germline assignment: CDR1 SGHVS and CDR2 FQNEAQ. CDR3 size: 16 residues. Per the original data handling: From reference gene primer amplification, estimates of nucleated cell counts were derived. Some clones are missing from TCRdb's copy, which holds only in-frame ones; the method was immunoSEQ multiplex PCR. Clone size and the V and J calls come from that table; the DNA yielded D and trimming. This table has about 45,000 clones, roughly 90% appearing once. Sequenced input: peripheral blood. V is TRBV7-8 and J is TRBJ1-1; 8 bases fit TRBD1. The TCR was taken from a human donor in a cohort sampled during active COVID-19. The CDR3 nucleotides are TGTGCCAGCAGCTTAGTGGCAGGGGGCACTAACACTGAAGCTTTCTTT. It specifies CASSLVAGGTNTEAFF. Looking up the rest from reference TRBV7-8 and TRBJ1-1 gives the full variable domain: GAGVSQSPRYKVAKRGQDVALRCDPISGHVSLFWYQQALGQGPEFLTYFQNEAQLDKSGLPSDRFFAERPEGSVSTLKIQRTQQEDSAVYLCASSLVAGGTNTEAFFGQGTRLTVV.